These 27 T cell receptor beta chains were all obtained from the same sample, sequenced in a study of cytomegalovirus exposure and HLA in healthy donors. The repertoire was sequenced with immunoSEQ multiplex PCR; TCRdb's copy has only in-frame clones and lacks some. The profile shows 130,000 to 150,000 clones, 85% to 90% of them singletons. The material sequenced was PBMCs. These TCRs come from a man between 18 and 35 years old in good health and CMV-seronegative.

In this sample, this clone turned up once. The CDR3 here is CASSSGTGGFYEQYF. CDR3 DNA sequence: TGTGCCAGCAGCTCCGGGACAGGGGGCTTCTACGAGCAGTACTTC. V gene TRBV7-9 combines with J gene TRBJ2-7, with 12 bases matching TRBD1. The length of the CDR3 is 15 residues. The J segment lost 3 bases and the V segment lost 4 bases, leaving 4 bases of the junction unmatched. The germline V gene encodes CDR1 SEHNR and CDR2 FQNEAQ (reference sequence).

This chain links TRBV19 with TRBJ2-7, with TRBD2 matching over 7 bases. This CDR3 is built from 13 residues. Germline V CDR1 and CDR2: LNHDA, SQIVND (reference sequence). Trimming took 10 bases from V and 6 from J; bases not matched to a gene: 12. The CDR3 sequence is CAITRTSEREQYF. CDR3 coding DNA: TGTGCCATCACGAGGACTAGTGAGCGCGAGCAGTACTTC.

The V call is TRBV2, the J call TRBJ1-6, with D perhaps matching TRBD1 (6 bases). Trimming pared 5 bases from V and 10 bases from J, leaving 15 bases between. This CDR3 has 14 residues. Germline CDR1 and CDR2: SNHLY and FYNNEI. CDR3 protein: CASSFSGTRSPLHF. The DNA of the CDR3 is TGTGCCAGCAGTTTCTCCGGGACAAGGTCACCCCTCCACTTT.

The genes are TRBV28 and TRBJ2-1, with TRBD1 as a possible D gene (6 bases). Germline loops: CDR1 MDHEN, CDR2 SYDVKM. Trimming removed 7 bases from V and 9 bases from J, with 25 bases in between. The CDR3 is 16 residues long. The CDR3 region is CASTSWTAPRGGEQFF. CDR3 coding DNA: TGTGCCAGCACATCCTGGACAGCCCCGAGGGGCGGTGAGCAGTTCTTC.

The chain carries TRBV30 and TRBJ2-1; D may be TRBD2 (6 bases). CDR1 is GTSNPN, CDR2 SVGIG, per germline (reference sequence). V lost 2 bases, J lost 4 bases, and 24 bases lay in between. The length of the CDR3 is 18 residues. The CDR3 DNA follows: TGTGCCTGGAGTCGGATCAGTGGGACTTCGTTTCTTTACAATGAGCAGTTCTTC. Its translation: CAWSRISGTSFLYNEQFF.

V is TRBV11-2 and J is TRBJ1-1; D perhaps matches TRBD1 (5 bases). Trimming took 0 bases from V and 3 from J, leaving 17 bases between them. Germline CDR1 is SGHAT and CDR2 is FQNNGV. The CDR3 consists of 17 residues. CDR3 residues: CASSLDQGLARDTEAFF. The CDR3 nucleotides are TGTGCCAGCAGCTTAGATCAGGGCTTGGCACGCGACACTGAAGCTTTCTTT. Using reference TRBV11-2 and TRBJ1-1 for the parts outside the CDR3, the full variable domain is EAGVAQSPRYKIIEKRQSVAFWCNPISGHATLYWYQQILGQGPKLLIQFQNNGVVDDSQLPKDRFSAERLKGVDSTLKIQPAKLEDSAVYLCASSLDQGLARDTEAFFGQGTRLTVV.

This sequence joins TRBV19 and TRBJ2-1; 8 nucleotides match TRBD2. V lost 2 bases, J lost 1 base, and 1 base stayed unmatched. The CDR3 covers 15 residues. Germline CDR1 and CDR2: LNHDA and SQIVND (reference sequence). CDR3 loop: CASSISGRSYNEQFF. The CDR3 DNA reads TGTGCCAGTAGTATAAGCGGGAGATCCTACAATGAGCAGTTCTTC.

The chain recombines TRBV7-9 with TRBJ2-1; 8 bases are a match to TRBD1. Germline trimming cut 5 bases from V and 4 bases from J; bases unmatched to any gene: 10. The CDR3 contains 16 residues. The germline gives CDR1 SEHNR, CDR2 FQNEAQ (reference sequence). The CDR3 reads CASSHLSGGGYNEQFF. CDR3 nucleotides: TGTGCCAGCAGCCACCTCTCAGGGGGCGGTTACAATGAGCAGTTCTTC.

This chain links TRBV10-3 with TRBJ2-6, with D possibly TRBD2 on 6 matching bases. Deletions cut 0 bases from V and 2 bases from J, with 11 bases between. The CDR3 is made up of 17 amino acids. Germline lookup yields CDR1 ENHRY and CDR2 SYGVKD. CDR3 protein: CAISESGGLPGANVLTF. The CDR3 DNA follows: TGTGCCATCAGTGAGTCGGGAGGTCTTCCTGGGGCCAACGTCCTGACTTTC.

V usage is TRBV30 and J usage is TRBJ2-7; 13 bases line up with TRBD2. Germline values: CDR1 GTSNPN, CDR2 SVGIG (reference sequence). Trimming took 3 bases from V and 2 from J; bases not matched to a gene: 4. This CDR3 contains 15 residues. This CDR3 is CAWSTGLAGAYEQYF. The DNA for the CDR3 is TGTGCCTGGAGCACCGGACTAGCGGGAGCCTACGAGCAGTACTTC.

The chain joins TRBV27 to TRBJ2-2; perhaps TRBD2 as D (7 bases). The V end lost 5 bases, the J end lost 7 bases, and 23 bases lay between the germline ends. Per germline, CDR1 MNHEY and CDR2 SMNVEV (reference sequence). This CDR3 is 17 amino acids long. The CDR3 DNA reads as TGTGCCAGCAGTCTTCAAGGGATCCGGGGGGCTCACGGGGAGCTGTTTTTT. It codes for CASSLQGIRGAHGELFF.

The rearrangement links TRBV25-1 to TRBJ2-5; TRBD2 agrees at 7 bases. The V segment lost 7 bases and the J segment 5 bases; nucleotides outside the gene matches: 7. This CDR3 has 13 amino acids. The germline V gene encodes CDR1 MGHDK and CDR2 SYGVNS. The CDR3 bases are TGTGCCAGCAATCAGCGGGGAGTGGAGACCCAGTACTTC. It specifies CASNQRGVETQYF. The variable domain in full, completed from reference TRBV25-1 and TRBJ2-5, reads EADIYQTPRYLVIGTGKKITLECSQTMGHDKMYWYQQDPGMELHLIHYSYGVNSTEKGDLSSESTVSRIRTEHFPLTLESARPSHTSQYLCASNQRGVETQYFGPGTRLLVL.

The CDR3 spells CASSIWGGANNEQFF. In nucleotides, the CDR3 is TGTGCCAGTAGTATATGGGGGGGAGCGAACAATGAGCAGTTCTTC. The rearrangement uses TRBV19 and TRBJ2-1; 7 bases fit TRBD2. The CDR3 is made up of 15 amino acids. The V segment lost 2 bases and the J segment 5 bases; nucleotides outside the gene matches: 6. Germline CDR1 reads LNHDA; CDR2 reads SQIVND (reference sequence).

This clone was picked up a small number of times. The rearrangement uses TRBV27 and TRBJ2-2, with 8 bases matching TRBD1. The ends lost 9 bases at V and 6 bases at J; junction bases unmatched: 9. This CDR3 comprises 14 residues. CDR1 and CDR2 (germline): MNHEY, SMNVEV (reference sequence). CDR3 protein: CASLGQGVSGELFF. CDR3 in DNA: TGTGCCAGTCTTGGACAGGGTGTGTCCGGGGAGCTGTTTTTT.

The V gene is TRBV6-5, the J gene TRBJ2-1; tentative D call: TRBD1 (6 bases). Trimming cost V 2 bases and J 0 bases, with 8 bases left between them. Germline CDR1 reads MNHEY; CDR2 reads SVGAGI. The CDR3 totals 15 residues. CDR3 sequence: CASSYKGGSYNEQFF. CDR3 bases: TGTGCCAGCAGTTACAAAGGGGGCTCCTACAATGAGCAGTTCTTC.

This clone was recorded once. The V gene is TRBV28, the J gene TRBJ2-3; D uncertain. Per the germline V gene, CDR1 is MDHEN and CDR2 is SYDVKM. The CDR3 is 15 residues long. Trimming removed 0 bases from V and 0 bases from J, with 7 bases in between. CDR3 residues: CASSLWPGSTDTQYF. As DNA, the CDR3 is TGTGCCAGCAGTTTATGGCCAGGCAGCACAGATACGCAGTATTTT.

V usage is TRBV5-6 and J usage is TRBJ1-5; D is unclear. The ends were cut back, 2 bases at V and 6 bases at J, with 12 bases in the middle. Germline V CDR1 and CDR2: SGHDT, YYEEEE. This CDR3 has 14 amino acids. CDR3 loop: CASSLLSSSQPQHF. CDR3 nucleotides: TGTGCCAGCAGCTTATTGTCTTCCAGTCAGCCCCAGCATTTT.

The chain uses TRBV30 and TRBJ2-1, with 9 positions matching TRBD1. The CDR3 sequence is 12 residues long. Germline V gene data show CDR1 as GTSNPN and CDR2 as SVGIG (reference sequence). V was clipped by 4 bases and J by 6 bases; unmatched bases: 1. For the CDR3, the DNA is TGTGCCTGGAAGGGACAGGGCAATGAGCAGTTCTTC. Protein product: CAWKGQGNEQFF.

This chain joins TRBV14 and TRBJ2-7, with D possibly being TRBD1 (6 bases). The ends were cut back, 1 base at V and 4 bases at J, with 8 bases in the middle. Germline V gene sequence: CDR1 SGHDN, CDR2 FVKESK. The CDR3 loop spans 13 amino acids. The CDR3 protein is CASSQGQDYEQYF. DNA of the CDR3: TGTGCCAGCAGCCAAGGACAGGATTACGAGCAGTACTTC. The entire variable domain, with the rest obtained from reference TRBV14 and TRBJ2-7, is as follows: EAGVTQFPSHSVIEKGQTVTLRCDPISGHDNLYWYRRVMGKEIKFLLHFVKESKQDESGMPNNRFLAERTGGTYSTLKVQPAELEDSGVYFCASSQGQDYEQYFGPGTRLTVT.

This chain uses TRBV6-1 with TRBJ2-1; TRBD2 agrees at 10 bases. The germline gives CDR1 MNHNS, CDR2 SASEGT. Unmatched junction bases numbered 3, after V lost 3 bases and J lost 7 bases. This CDR3 region has 14 residues. CDR3 nucleotides: TGTGCCAGCAGTGAGGGACTAGCGCTAAATGAGCAGTTCTTC. Encoded protein: CASSEGLALNEQFF.

V gene TRBV7-8 combines with J gene TRBJ1-5; 7 bases map to TRBD1. This CDR3 spans 18 amino acids. The V and J ends lost 4 bases and 0 bases, in that order; junction bases with no gene match: 12. The germline V gene encodes CDR1 SGHVS and CDR2 FQNEAQ. The CDR3 bases are TGTGCCAGCAGCTCCCGGGACAGCACTCCCTTTAGCAATCAGCCCCAGCATTTT. Amino acid sequence: CASSSRDSTPFSNQPQHF.

The chain combines TRBV4-3 with TRBJ2-5; 7 bases fit TRBD2. This CDR3 region has 17 residues. V was pared by 1 base and J by 2 bases, with 10 bases of the junction left unmatched. Germline CDR1 reads LGHNA; CDR2 reads YSLEER. The CDR3 sequence is CASSQGLADSRQETQYF. The CDR3 DNA reads TGCGCCAGCAGCCAAGGGCTAGCGGACTCTCGACAAGAGACCCAGTACTTC.

The chain uses TRBV7-8 and TRBJ2-7; TRBD2 matches at 11 bases. CDR3 length: 15 residues. V gave up 1 base and J gave up 6 bases; unmatched junction bases: 5. Germline CDR1 SGHVS, CDR2 FQNEAQ. The CDR3 region is CASSLGILAGGEQYF. Here the CDR3 DNA reads TGTGCCAGCAGCTTAGGTATTCTAGCGGGAGGCGAGCAGTACTTC.

This clone has a single count. V is TRBV10-2 and J is TRBJ2-7, with D hard to call. The germline CDR1 and CDR2 sequences are WSHSY and SAAADI. The CDR3 length is 10 residues. Deletions cut 8 bases from V and 6 bases from J, with 8 bases between. The chain's CDR3 is CASGKREQYF. Written as DNA, the CDR3 is TGCGCCAGCGGCAAGCGCGAGCAGTACTTC.

The chain combines TRBV10-3 with TRBJ2-7; 14 nucleotides agree with TRBD2. Germline CDR1 is ENHRY and CDR2 is SYGVKD. The CDR3 loop spans 15 amino acids. The ends lost 5 bases at V and 7 bases at J; junction bases unmatched: 7. For the CDR3, the DNA is TGTGCCATCAGTTCGACTAGCGGGAGGGCCGGGGAGCAGTACTTC. Translating gives CAISSTSGRAGEQYF.

In DNA form, the CDR3 reads TGTGCCAGCAGTTTATCGGGGACAGGGACTGAAGCTTTCTTT. This sequence encodes CASSLSGTGTEAFF. The rearrangement links TRBV27 to TRBJ1-1; 9 bases align to TRBD1. Germline V gives CDR1 MNHEY, CDR2 SMNVEV (reference sequence). This CDR3 contains 14 residues. Trimming removed 0 bases from V and 5 bases from J; junction bases left unmatched: 1.

This chain joins TRBV27 and TRBJ2-1; 8 bases fit TRBD1. This CDR3 has 15 residues. Per the germline V gene, CDR1 is MNHEY and CDR2 is SMNVEV (reference sequence). The trim removed 5 bases at V and 6 bases at J, leaving 9 bases unmatched. The CDR3 sequence: CASSHPGTGSNEQFF. The DNA of the CDR3 is TGTGCCAGCAGTCACCCCGGGACAGGCAGCAATGAGCAGTTCTTC.